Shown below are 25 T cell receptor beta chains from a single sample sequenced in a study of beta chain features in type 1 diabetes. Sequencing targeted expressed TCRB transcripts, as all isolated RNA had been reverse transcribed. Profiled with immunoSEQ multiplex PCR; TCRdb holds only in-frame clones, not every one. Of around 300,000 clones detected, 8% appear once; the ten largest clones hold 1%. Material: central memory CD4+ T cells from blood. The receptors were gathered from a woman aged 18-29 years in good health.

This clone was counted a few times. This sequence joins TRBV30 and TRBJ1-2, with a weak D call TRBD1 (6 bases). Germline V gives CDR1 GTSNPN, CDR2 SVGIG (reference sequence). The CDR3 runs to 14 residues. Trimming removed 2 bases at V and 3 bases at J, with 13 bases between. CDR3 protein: CAWSRQTGDYGYTF. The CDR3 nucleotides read TGTGCCTGGAGTAGACAGACAGGTGACTATGGCTACACCTTC.

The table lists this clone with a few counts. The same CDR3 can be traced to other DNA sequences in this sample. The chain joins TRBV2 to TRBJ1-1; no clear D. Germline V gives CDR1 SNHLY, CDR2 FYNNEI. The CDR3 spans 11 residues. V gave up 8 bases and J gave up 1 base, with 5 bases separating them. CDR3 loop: CASSENTEAFF. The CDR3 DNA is TGTGCCAGCTCAGAGAACACTGAAGCTTTCTTT.

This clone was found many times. CDR3 coding DNA: TGTGCCTGCACCTTAAGCTCGAGCTCGTCGTACTTC. Translating gives CACTLSSSSSYF. The chain is built from TRBV30 and TRBJ2-5; D unresolved. This CDR3 has 12 residues. Trimming shortened V by 6 bases and J by 13 bases, and 21 bases separated the two germline ends. Germline lookup yields CDR1 GTSNPN and CDR2 SVGIG (reference sequence).

The CDR3 loop is CASSKGVREKLFF. The DNA for the CDR3 is TGTGCCAGTAGTAAGGGGGTGAGGGAAAAACTGTTTTTT. The chain uses TRBV19 and TRBJ1-4, with D possibly TRBD1 on 6 matching bases. The CDR3 consists of 13 residues. With 4 bases removed from V and 8 bases from J, the gap between germline ends came to 11 bases. Germline loops: CDR1 LNHDA, CDR2 SQIVND (reference sequence).

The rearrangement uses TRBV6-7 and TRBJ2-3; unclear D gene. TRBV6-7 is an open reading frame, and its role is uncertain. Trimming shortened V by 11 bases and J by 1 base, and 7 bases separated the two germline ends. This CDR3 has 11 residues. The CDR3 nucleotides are TGTGCCGGTCAAGGCACAGATACGCAGTATTTT. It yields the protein CAGQGTDTQYF.

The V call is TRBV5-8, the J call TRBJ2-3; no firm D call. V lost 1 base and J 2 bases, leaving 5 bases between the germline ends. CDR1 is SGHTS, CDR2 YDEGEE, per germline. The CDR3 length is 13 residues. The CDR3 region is CASSLPATDTQYF. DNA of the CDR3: TGTGCCAGCAGCTTGCCAGCCACAGATACGCAGTATTTT.

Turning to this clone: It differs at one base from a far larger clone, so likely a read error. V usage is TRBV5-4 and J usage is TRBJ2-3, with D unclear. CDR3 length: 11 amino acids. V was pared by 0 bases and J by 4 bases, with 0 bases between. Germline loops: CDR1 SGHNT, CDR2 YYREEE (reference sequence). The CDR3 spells CASSLADTQYF. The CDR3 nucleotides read TGTGCCAGCAGCTTGGCAGATACGCAGTATTTT.

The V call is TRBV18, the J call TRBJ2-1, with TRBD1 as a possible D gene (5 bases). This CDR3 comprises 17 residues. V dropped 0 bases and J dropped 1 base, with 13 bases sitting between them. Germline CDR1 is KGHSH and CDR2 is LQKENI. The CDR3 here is CASSPPVGVGSYNEQFF. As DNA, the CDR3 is TGTGCCAGCTCACCACCAGTAGGGGTTGGGTCCTACAATGAGCAGTTCTTC.

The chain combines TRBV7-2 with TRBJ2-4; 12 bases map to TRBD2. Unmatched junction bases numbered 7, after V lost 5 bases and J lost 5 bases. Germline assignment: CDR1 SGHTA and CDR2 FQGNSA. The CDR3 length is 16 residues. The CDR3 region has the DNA TGTGCCAGCAGCGAGACTAGCGGGAGTGGCCAAAACATTCAGTACTTC. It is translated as CASSETSGSGQNIQYF.

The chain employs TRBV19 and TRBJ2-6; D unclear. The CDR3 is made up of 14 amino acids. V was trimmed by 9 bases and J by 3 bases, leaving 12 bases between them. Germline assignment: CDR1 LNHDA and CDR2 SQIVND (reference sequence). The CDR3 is CASKPTVGANVLTF. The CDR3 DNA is TGTGCCAGCAAACCCACAGTTGGGGCCAACGTCCTGACTTTC.

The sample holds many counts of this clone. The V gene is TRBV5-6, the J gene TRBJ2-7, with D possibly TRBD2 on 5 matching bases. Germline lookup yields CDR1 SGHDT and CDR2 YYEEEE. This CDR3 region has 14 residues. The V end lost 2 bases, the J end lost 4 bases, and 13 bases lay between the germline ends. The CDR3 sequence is CASSFGGISYEQYF. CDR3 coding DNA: TGTGCCAGCAGCTTTGGAGGCATTTCTTACGAGCAGTACTTC.

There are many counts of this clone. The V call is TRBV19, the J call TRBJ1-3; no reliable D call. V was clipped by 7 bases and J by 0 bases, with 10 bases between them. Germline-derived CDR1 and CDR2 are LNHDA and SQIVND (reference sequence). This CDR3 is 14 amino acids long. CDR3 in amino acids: CASTDSPSGNTIYF. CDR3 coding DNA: TGTGCCAGTACGGATTCTCCCTCTGGAAACACCATATATTTT.

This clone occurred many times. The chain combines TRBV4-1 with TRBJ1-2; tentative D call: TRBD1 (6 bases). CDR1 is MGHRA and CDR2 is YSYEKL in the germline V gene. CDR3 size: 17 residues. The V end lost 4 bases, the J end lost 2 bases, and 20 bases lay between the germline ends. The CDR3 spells CASSPPATGQINYGYTF. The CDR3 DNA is TGCGCCAGCAGCCCCCCCGCGACTGGACAGATAAACTATGGCTACACCTTC.

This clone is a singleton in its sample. The CDR3 region is CASSSVEGGYTEAFF. CDR3 DNA: TGTGCCAGCAGCTCAGTGGAGGGCGGGTACACTGAAGCTTTCTTT. V and J are TRBV9 and TRBJ1-1; D is unresolved. The germline V gene encodes CDR1 SGDLS and CDR2 YYNGEE. The CDR3 has 15 amino acids. V was pared by 4 bases and J by 3 bases, with 16 bases between.

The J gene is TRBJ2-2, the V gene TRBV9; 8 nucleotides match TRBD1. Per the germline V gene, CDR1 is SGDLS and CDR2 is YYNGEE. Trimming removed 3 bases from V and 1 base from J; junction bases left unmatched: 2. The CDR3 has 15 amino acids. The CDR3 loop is CASSDDRGNTGELFF. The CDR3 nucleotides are TGTGCCAGCAGCGATGACAGGGGGAACACCGGGGAGCTGTTTTTT.

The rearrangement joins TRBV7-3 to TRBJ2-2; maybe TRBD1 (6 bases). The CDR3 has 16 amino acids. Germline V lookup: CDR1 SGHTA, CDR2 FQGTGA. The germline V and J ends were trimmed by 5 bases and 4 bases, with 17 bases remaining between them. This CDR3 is CASSPTTGLGTGELFF. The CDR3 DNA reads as TGTGCCAGCAGCCCTACCACAGGGTTAGGCACCGGGGAGCTGTTTTTT.

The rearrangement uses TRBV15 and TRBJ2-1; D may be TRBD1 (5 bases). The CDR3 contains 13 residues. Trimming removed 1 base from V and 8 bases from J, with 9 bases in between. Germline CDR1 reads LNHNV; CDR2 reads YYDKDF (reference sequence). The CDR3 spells CATSRVGVHEQFF. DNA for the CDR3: TGTGCCACCAGCAGAGTAGGGGTCCATGAGCAGTTCTTC.

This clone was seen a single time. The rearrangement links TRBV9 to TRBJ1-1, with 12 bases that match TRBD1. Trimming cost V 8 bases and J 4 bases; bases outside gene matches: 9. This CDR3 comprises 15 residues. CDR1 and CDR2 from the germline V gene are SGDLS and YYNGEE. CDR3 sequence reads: CASGKGGQGATEAFF. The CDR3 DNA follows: TGTGCCAGTGGAAAAGGGGGACAGGGGGCCACTGAAGCTTTCTTT.

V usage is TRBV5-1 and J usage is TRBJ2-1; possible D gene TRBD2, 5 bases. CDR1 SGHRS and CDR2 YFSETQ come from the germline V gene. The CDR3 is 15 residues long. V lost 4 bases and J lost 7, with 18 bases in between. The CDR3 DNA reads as TGCGCCAGCAGCGTGGACTCATCGAGTCGGAATGAGCAGTTCTTC. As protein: CASSVDSSSRNEQFF.

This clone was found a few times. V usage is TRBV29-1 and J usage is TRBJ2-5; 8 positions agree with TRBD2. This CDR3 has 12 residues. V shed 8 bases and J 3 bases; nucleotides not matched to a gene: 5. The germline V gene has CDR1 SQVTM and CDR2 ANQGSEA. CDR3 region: CSWGRGEETQYF. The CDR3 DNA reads TGCAGCTGGGGGCGGGGGGAAGAGACCCAGTACTTC.

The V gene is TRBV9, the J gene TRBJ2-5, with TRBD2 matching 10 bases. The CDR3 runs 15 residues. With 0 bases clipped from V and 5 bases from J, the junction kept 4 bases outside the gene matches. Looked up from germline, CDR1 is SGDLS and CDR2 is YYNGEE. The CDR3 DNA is TGTGCCAGCAGCGTAGGCATTAGCGGGAGGGAGACCCAGTACTTC. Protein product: CASSVGISGRETQYF.

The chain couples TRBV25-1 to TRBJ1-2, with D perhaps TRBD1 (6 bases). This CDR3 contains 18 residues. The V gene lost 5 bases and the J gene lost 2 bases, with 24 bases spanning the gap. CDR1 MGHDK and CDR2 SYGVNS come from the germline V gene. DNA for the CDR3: TGTGCCAGCAGTCGGTACGGCGGAACCGGGACAAAGAACTATGGCTACACCTTC. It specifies CASSRYGGTGTKNYGYTF.

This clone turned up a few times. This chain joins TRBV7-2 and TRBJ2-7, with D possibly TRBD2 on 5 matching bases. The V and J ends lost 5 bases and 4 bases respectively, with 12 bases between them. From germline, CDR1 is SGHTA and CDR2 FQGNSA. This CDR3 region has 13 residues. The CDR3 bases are TGTGCCAGCAGCCCAGTCCGGGGTTACGAGCAGTACTTC. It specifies CASSPVRGYEQYF.

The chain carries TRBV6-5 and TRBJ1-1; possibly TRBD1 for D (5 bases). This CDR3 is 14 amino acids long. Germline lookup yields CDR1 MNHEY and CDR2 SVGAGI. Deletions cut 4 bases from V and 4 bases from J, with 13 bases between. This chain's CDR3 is CASSSRALGTEAFF. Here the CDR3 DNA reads TGTGCCAGCAGTTCCAGGGCTCTGGGCACTGAAGCTTTCTTT.

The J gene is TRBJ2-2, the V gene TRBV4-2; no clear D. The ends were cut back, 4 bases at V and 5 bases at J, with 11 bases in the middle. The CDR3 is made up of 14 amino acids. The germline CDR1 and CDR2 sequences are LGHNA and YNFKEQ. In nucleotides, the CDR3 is TGTGCCAGCAGCCCTGGGGTAATAACCGGGGAGCTGTTTTTT. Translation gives CASSPGVITGELFF.